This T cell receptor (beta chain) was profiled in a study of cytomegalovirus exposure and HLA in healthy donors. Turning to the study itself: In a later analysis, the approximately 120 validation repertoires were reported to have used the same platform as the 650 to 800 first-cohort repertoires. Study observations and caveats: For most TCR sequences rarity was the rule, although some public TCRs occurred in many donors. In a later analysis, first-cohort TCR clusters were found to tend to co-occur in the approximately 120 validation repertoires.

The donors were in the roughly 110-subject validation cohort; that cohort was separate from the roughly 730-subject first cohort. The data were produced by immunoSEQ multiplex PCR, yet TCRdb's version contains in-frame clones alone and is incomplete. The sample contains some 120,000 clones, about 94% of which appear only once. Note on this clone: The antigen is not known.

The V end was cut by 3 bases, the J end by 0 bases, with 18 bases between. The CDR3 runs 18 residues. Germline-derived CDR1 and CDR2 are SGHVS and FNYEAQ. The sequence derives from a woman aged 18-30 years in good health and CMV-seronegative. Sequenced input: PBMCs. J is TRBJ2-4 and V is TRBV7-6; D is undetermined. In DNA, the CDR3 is TGTGCCAGCAGCTTTGGTGGGCAGAGCAAGCCAGCCAAAAACATTCAGTACTTC. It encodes CASSFGGQSKPAKNIQYF. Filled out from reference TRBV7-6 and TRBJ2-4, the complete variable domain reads GAGVSQSPRYKVTKRGQDVALRCDPISGHVSLYWYRQALGQGPEFLTYFNYEAQQDKSGLPNDRFSAERPEGSISTLTIQRTEQRDSAMYRCASSFGGQSKPAKNIQYFGAGTRLSVL.